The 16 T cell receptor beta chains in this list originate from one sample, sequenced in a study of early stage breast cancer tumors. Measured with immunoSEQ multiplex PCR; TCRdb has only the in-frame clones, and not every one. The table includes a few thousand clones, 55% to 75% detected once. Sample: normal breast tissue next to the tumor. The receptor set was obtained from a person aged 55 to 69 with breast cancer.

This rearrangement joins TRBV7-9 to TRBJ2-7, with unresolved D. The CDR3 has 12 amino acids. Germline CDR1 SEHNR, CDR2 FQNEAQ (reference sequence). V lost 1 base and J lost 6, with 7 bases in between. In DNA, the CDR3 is TGTGCCAGCAGCTTAGAGCTGGGCGAGCAGTACTTC. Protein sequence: CASSLELGEQYF.

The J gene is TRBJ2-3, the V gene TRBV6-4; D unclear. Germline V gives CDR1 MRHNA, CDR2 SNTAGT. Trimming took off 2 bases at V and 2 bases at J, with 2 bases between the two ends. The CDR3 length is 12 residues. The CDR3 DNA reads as TGTGCCAGCAGTGACGCCACAGATACGCAGTATTTT. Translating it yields CASSDATDTQYF.

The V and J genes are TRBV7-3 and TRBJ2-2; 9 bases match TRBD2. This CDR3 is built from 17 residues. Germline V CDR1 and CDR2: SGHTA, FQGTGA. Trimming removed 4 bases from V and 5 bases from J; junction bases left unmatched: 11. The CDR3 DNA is TGTGCCAGCAGCTCCTCGGGAGCGGGGGGACGTACCGGGGAGCTGTTTTTT. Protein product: CASSSSGAGGRTGELFF.

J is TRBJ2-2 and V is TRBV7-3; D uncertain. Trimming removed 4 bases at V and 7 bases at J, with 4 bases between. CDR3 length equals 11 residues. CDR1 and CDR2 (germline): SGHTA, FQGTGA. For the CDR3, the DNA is TGTGCCAGCAGCTCCGGCGGGGAGCTGTTTTTT. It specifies CASSSGGELFF.

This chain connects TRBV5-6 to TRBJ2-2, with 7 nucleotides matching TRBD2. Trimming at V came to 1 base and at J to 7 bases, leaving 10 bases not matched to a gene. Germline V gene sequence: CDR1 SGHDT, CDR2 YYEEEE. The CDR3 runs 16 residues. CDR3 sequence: CASSLRLAVADGELFF. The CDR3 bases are TGTGCCAGCAGCTTGAGGCTAGCGGTAGCGGACGGGGAGCTGTTTTTT.

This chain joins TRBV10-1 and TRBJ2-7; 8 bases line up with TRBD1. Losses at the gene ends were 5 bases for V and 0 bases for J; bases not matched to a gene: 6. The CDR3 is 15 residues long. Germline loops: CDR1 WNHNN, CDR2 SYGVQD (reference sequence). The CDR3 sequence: CASSSQGAGSYEQYF. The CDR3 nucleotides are TGCGCCAGCAGTAGCCAGGGGGCTGGCTCCTACGAGCAGTACTTC.

CDR3 residues: CASSIGVSGGALSTDTQYF. For the CDR3, the DNA is TGTGCCAGTAGTATAGGGGTTAGCGGGGGGGCCTTGTCCACAGATACGCAGTATTTT. The rearrangement uses TRBV19 and TRBJ2-3; 11 positions match TRBD2. Germline lookup yields CDR1 LNHDA and CDR2 SQIVND (reference sequence). J gave up 2 bases and V 1 base, and 11 bases lay outside the gene matches. The CDR3 has 19 residues.

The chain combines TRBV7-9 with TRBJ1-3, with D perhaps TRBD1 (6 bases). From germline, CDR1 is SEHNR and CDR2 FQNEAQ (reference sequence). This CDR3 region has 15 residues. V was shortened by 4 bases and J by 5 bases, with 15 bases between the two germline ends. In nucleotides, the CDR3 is TGTGCCAGCAGCTACCAAGGGGGGCTCAGAAACACCATATATTTT. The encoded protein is CASSYQGGLRNTIYF.

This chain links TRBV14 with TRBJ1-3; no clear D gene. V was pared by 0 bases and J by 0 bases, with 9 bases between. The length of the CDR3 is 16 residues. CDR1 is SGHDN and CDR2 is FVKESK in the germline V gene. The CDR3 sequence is CASSQDWARSGNTIYF. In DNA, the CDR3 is TGTGCCAGCAGCCAAGATTGGGCCCGCTCTGGAAACACCATATATTTT.

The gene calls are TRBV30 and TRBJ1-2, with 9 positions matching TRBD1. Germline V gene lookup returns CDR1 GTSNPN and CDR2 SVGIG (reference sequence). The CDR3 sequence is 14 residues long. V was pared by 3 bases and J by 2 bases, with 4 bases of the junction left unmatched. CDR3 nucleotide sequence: TGTGCCTGGAGGGGGGGGACAGGGAACTATGGCTACACCTTC. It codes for CAWRGGTGNYGYTF.

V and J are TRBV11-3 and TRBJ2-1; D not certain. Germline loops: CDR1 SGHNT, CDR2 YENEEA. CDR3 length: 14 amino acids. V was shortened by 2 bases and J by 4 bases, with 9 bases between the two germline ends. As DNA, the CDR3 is TGTGCCAGCAGCTTAACCTTTGGGTACAATGAGCAGTTCTTC. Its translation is CASSLTFGYNEQFF.

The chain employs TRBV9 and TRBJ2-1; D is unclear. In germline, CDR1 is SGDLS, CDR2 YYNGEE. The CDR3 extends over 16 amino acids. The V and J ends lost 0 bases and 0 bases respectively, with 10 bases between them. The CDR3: CASSVDRVGSYNEQFF. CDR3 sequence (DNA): TGTGCCAGCAGCGTAGACCGGGTCGGCTCCTACAATGAGCAGTTCTTC.

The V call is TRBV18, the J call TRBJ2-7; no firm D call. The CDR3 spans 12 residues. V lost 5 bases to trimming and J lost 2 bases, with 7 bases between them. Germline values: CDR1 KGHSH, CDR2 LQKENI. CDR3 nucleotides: TGTGCCAGCTCATCAGGAACCTACGAGCAGTACTTC. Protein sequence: CASSSGTYEQYF.

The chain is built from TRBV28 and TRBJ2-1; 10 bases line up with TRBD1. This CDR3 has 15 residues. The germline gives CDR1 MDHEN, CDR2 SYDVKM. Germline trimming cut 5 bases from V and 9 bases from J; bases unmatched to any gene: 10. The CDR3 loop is CASSLGTGVQGEQFF. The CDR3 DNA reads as TGTGCCAGCAGTCTCGGGACAGGGGTCCAGGGTGAGCAGTTCTTC.

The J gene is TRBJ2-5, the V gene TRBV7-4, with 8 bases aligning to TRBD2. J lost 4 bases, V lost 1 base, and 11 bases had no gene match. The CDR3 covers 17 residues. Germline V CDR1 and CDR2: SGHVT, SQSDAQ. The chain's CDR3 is CASSLDPLAGLAETQYF. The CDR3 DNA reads TGTGCCAGCAGCTTAGACCCCTTAGCGGGACTGGCAGAGACCCAGTACTTC.

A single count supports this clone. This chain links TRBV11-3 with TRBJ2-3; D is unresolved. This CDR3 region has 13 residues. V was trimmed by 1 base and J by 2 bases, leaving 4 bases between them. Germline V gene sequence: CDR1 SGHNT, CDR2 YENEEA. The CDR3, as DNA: TGTGCCAGCAGCTTAGTCAACACAGATACGCAGTATTTT. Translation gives CASSLVNTDTQYF.